This T cell receptor beta chain was sequenced during a study of PD-1 blockade in classical Hodgkin lymphoma (dated by TCRdb to the early 2020s). At the level of the whole study: Nivolumab dosing was 3 mg/kg intravenously every 2 weeks, continuing until either disease progression or unacceptable toxicity. The study used TCR beta sequencing and CyTOF to define a peripheral blood immune signature of response to PD-1 blockade in classical Hodgkin lymphoma. Overall study outcomes, separate from this receptor: Baseline TCR diversity was reported to be lower in newly diagnosed patients than in healthy donors and to be lower still in relapsed/refractory patients. Patients starting nivolumab less than 1 year after ASCT had lower diversity and were excluded from later analyses to avoid confounding by immune reconstitution. Trial patients achieving complete response had baseline diversity similar to newly diagnosed patients, whereas partial responders and progressors had significantly lower diversity. The study was limited to a single clinical trial cohort, and causes of repertoire differences, possibly disease activity or prior therapy, remained undefined. By C4D1, a significant rise was seen in CD4+ TCR diversity but not in CD8+ TCR diversity (p=0.0027 vs p=0.16), and the rise was most apparent among complete responders (p=0.02).

Genomic DNA was extracted with the Qiagen DNeasy kit from unsorted PBMCs and from negatively selected CD4+ and CD8+ fractions. TCR beta CDR3 regions were subjected to amplification by immunoSEQ multiplex PCR with primers that anneal to V and J segments. A synthetic immune receptor repertoire was used to minimize amplification bias, and remaining bias was computationally removed after sequencing. The paper's processing steps were these. Custom Python scripts were used to quantify repertoire diversity as the Shannon entropy index. The unsorted, CD4+ and CD8+ repertoires were each analyzed separately, with the exception of combined analyses, where CD4+ and CD8+ sequences were merged in silico. Clonal expansion was defined as a frequency increase of at least 2-fold after treatment compared with C1D1, and clones undetected at baseline were assigned a pseudocount of 0.5. Singleton clones were defined as clones with 0 or 1 copy at C1D1, and non-singleton clones were defined as clones with 2 or more copies. By matching protein sequences in sorted samples from the same patient, clones expanded in unsorted samples were annotated as CD4+, CD8+ or unknown. Wilcoxon tests on paired samples were used to test diversity changes from C1D1 to C4D1. TCRdb's version of the immuneACCESS table is confined to in-frame rearrangements and falls short of the full clone set. An unresolved V gene accounts for under half of the shortfall where checked; the remainder is of unknown origin. V, J and clone size are taken as reported in that table, and D and trimming were inferred from the DNA itself. This sample lists roughly 100,000 clones; about nine tenths were detected once. The ten biggest clones cover under 20% of the sample.

Sample time point, as interpreted from the label and publication: cycle 4 day 1 (C4D1), after 6 weeks of nivolumab. Relapse after autologous stem cell transplantation had occurred in all trial patients, and cohorts A, B and C were distinguished by prior brentuximab vedotin exposure. The trial cohort was composed of about 58 patients with relapsed/refractory classical Hodgkin lymphoma, for whom complete response, partial response or progressive disease was recorded as best overall response. In the multi-cohort phase II CheckMate 205 trial, trial patients received single-agent nivolumab. An independent review committee assessed best overall response by applying the 2007 International Working Group response criteria. Trial PBMCs were obtained immediately prior to nivolumab initiation (C1D1) and on therapy at cycle 2 day 1 and cycle 4 day 1. Peripheral blood was collected in 8 mL Vacutainer Cell Preparation Tubes, from which PBMCs were isolated by centrifugation and then cryopreserved.

Concerning this clone itself: Its antigen specificity is not known. Base qualities are missing; no much larger clone stands one base away.

This TCR was sampled from a human donor with classical Hodgkin lymphoma. This specimen consisted of peripheral blood mononuclear cells (PBMCs), obtained before the fourth cycle of nivolumab.

The CDR3 region has the sequence CASSYFLGEQETQYF. The bases are TGTGCCAGCAGTTACTTTCTGGGCGAGCAAGAGACCCAGTACTTC. The V gene is TRBV6-5 and the J gene is TRBJ2-5, with the D gene call left open. The CDR3, cysteine through phenylalanine, is 15 amino acids long. The read is trimmed to its CDR3 DNA, 45 bases read in frame from base 1. Cut back by 1 base and 2 bases, the V and J ends lie 11 bases apart. The germline V gene sets CDR1 to MNHEY and CDR2 to SVGAGI.